Listed below are T cell receptor beta chains from one sample, sequenced in a study of blood T cell repertoires in COVID-19. Method: immunoSEQ multiplex PCR; TCRdb's copy keeps in-frame clones and lacks some. The sample carries approximately 100,000 clones, 69% recorded once. The source material was peripheral blood. These receptors all come from a man at least 80 years old with acute or convalescent COVID-19. Both conserved end residues are part of each CDR3.

TRBJ2-2,TRBV19,CASLAEGAGELFF
TRBJ1-5,TRBV28,CASSLPAAKPQHF
TRBJ2-7,TRBV2,CASRGQVGEQYF
TRBJ2-3,TRBV28,CASSLAEYTDTQYF
TRBJ2-5,TRBV15,CATSLGGAYQETQYF
TRBJ1-1,TRBV9,CASSVAGENTEAFF
TRBJ2-7,TRBV5-4,CASSFLTGTGTPYEQYF
TRBJ2-5,TRBV18,CASSLRTSGQETQYF
TRBJ2-1,TRBV12-5,CASGLAGGQANEQFF
TRBJ2-5,TRBV6-5,CASSYWDLGETQYF
TRBJ2-3,TRBV5-6,CASTRTGSTDTQYF
TRBJ2-7,TRBV7-9,CASSLGGSVREQYF
TRBJ1-2,TRBV28,CASSLLGALGYTF
TRBJ2-7,TRBV5-6,CASSTYYRPSYEQYF
TRBJ2-1,TRBV6-5,CASSPLAGEGYEQFF
TRBJ2-2,TRBV4-3,CASSRGGLGTGELFF
TRBJ1-3,TRBV29-1,CSAKLAAGPGNTIYF